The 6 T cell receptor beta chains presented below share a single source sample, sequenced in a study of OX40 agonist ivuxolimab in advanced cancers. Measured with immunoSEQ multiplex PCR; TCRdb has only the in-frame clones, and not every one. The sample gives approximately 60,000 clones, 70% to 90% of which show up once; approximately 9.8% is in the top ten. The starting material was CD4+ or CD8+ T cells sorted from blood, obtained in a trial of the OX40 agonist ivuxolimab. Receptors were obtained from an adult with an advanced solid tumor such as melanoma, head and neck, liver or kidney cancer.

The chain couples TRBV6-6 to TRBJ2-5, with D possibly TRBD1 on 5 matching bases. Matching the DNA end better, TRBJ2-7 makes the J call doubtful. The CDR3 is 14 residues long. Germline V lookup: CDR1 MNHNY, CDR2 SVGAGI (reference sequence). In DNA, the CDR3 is TGTGCCAGCAGAACGACAGCTTCCACCTACGAGCAGTACTTC. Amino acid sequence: CASRTTASTYEQYF.

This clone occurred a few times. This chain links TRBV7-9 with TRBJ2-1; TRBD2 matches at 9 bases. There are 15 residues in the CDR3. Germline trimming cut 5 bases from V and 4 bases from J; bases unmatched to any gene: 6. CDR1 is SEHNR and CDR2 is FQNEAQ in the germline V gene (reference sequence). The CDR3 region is CASSRSAGGYNEQFF. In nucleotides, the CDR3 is TGTGCCAGCAGCCGCTCAGCGGGAGGTTACAATGAGCAGTTCTTC.

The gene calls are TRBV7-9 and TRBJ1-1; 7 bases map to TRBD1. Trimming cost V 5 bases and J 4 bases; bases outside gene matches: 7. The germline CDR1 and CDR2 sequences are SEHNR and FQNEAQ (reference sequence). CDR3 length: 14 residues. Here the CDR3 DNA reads TGTGCCAGCAGCACGACACAGGGGTTCACTGAAGCTTTCTTT. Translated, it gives CASSTTQGFTEAFF.

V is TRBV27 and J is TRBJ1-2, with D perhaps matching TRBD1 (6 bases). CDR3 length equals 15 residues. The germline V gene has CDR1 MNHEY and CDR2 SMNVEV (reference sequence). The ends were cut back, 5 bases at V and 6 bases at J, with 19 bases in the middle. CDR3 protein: CASSPPGGRGDGYTF. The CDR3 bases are TGTGCCAGCAGTCCACCGGGGGGCCGGGGAGATGGCTACACCTTC.

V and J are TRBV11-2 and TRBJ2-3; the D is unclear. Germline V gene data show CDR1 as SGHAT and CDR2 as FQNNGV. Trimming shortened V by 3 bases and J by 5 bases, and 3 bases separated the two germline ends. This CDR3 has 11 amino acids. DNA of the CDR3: TGTGCCAGCAGCTTGGGAGATACGCAGTATTTT. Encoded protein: CASSLGDTQYF.

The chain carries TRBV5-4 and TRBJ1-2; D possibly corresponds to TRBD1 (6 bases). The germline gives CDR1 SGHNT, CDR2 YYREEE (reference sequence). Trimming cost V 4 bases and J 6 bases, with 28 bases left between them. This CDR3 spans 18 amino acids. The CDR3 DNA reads TGTGCCAGCAGCCCTGCCCCGATCCGGGACACAGAAAGGGATGGCTACACCTTC. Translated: CASSPAPIRDTERDGYTF.